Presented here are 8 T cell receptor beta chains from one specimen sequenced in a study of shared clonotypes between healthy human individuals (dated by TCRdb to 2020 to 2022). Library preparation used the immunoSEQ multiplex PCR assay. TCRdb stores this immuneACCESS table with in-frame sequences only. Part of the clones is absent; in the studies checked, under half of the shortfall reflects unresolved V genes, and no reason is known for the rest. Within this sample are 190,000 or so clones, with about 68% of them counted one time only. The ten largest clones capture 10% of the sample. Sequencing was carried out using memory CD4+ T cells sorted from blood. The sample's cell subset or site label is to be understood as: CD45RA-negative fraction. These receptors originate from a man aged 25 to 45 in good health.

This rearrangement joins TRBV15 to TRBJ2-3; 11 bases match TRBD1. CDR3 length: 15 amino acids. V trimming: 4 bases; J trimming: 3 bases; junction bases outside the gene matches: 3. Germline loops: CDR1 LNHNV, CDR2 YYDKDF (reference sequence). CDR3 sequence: CATSIRDRGTDTQYF. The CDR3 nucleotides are TGTGCCACCAGCATCCGGGACAGGGGGACAGATACGCAGTATTTT.

The CDR3 DNA follows: TGTGCCAGCAGTTACTCTGGCCTAAACACCATATATTTT. Amino acids: CASSYSGLNTIYF. The chain uses TRBV6-5 and TRBJ1-3; no reliable D call. Germline V gene lookup returns CDR1 MNHEY and CDR2 SVGAGI. V lost 0 bases and J 6 bases, leaving 6 bases between the germline ends. The CDR3 has 13 amino acids.

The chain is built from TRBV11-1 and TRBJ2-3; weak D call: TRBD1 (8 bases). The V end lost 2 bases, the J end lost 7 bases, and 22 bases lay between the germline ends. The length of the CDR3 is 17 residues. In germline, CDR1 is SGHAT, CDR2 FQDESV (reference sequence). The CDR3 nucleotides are TGTGCCAGCAGCTTATCGCCAGGGGGCGGGAGTGTGAATACGCAGTATTTT. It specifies CASSLSPGGGSVNTQYF.

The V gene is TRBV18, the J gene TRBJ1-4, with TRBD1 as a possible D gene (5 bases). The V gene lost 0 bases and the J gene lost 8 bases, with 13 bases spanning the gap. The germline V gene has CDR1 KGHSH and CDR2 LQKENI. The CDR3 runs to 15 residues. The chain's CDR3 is CASSPPVRGGEKLFF. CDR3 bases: TGTGCCAGCTCACCACCGGTAAGGGGAGGAGAAAAACTGTTTTTT.

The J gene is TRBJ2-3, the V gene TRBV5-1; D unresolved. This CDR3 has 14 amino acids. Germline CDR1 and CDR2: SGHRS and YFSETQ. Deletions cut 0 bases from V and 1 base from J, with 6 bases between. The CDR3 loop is CASSLGYRTDTQYF. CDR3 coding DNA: TGCGCCAGCAGCTTGGGCTATCGCACAGATACGCAGTATTTT.

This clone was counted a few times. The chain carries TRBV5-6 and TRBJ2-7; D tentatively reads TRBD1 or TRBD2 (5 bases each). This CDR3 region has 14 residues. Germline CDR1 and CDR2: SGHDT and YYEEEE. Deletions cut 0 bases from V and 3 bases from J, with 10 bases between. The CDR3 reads CASSLGSGGYEQYF. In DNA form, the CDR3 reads TGTGCCAGCAGCTTGGGGTCTGGGGGCTACGAGCAGTACTTC.

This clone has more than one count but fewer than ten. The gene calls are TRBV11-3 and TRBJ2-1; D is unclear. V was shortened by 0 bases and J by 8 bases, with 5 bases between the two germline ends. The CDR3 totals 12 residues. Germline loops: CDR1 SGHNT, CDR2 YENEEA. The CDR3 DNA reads TGTGCCAGCAGCTTAGACACCGATGAGCAGTTCTTC. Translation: CASSLDTDEQFF.

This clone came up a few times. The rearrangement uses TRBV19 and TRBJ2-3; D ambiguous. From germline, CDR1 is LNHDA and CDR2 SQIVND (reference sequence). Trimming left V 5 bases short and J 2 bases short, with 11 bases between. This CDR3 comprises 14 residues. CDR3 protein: CASSSLIPTDTQYF. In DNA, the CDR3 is TGTGCCAGTAGTTCCCTCATTCCCACAGATACGCAGTATTTT.